The 26 T cell receptor beta chains listed next were all sequenced from one sample in a study of blood T cell repertoires in COVID-19. Measured with immunoSEQ multiplex PCR; TCRdb has only the in-frame clones, and not every one. The table shows about 64,000 clones, with around 83% occurring only once. Sequencing was carried out using peripheral blood. The receptors shown here come from a woman aged 55-70 years with acute or convalescent COVID-19.

This clone was recorded only once. The chain uses TRBV24-1 and TRBJ2-1, with TRBD1 matching over 7 bases. The CDR3 runs to 15 residues. J gave up 6 bases and V 4 bases, and 8 bases lay outside the gene matches. The V gene's germline CDR1 is KGHDR and CDR2 SFDVKD. CDR3 in amino acids: CATSDPRDSRNEQFF. CDR3 DNA sequence: TGTGCCACCAGTGACCCCCGGGACAGCCGCAATGAGCAGTTCTTC.

The V gene is TRBV11-2, the J gene TRBJ1-1, with D unclear. Trimming took off 1 base at V and 6 bases at J, with 6 bases between the two ends. This CDR3 comprises 12 residues. CDR1 is SGHAT, CDR2 FQNNGV, per germline. In DNA form, the CDR3 reads TGTGCCAGCAGCTTAGTCAGTTCTGAAGCTTTCTTT. Translation gives CASSLVSSEAFF.

This sequence joins TRBV6-6 and TRBJ1-5; D not certain. Per germline, CDR1 MNHNY and CDR2 SVGAGI (reference sequence). V was cut by 0 bases and J by 2 bases, with 11 bases left in between. The CDR3 consists of 16 residues. CDR3: CASSYSGVERNQPQHF. The CDR3 DNA sequence: TGTGCCAGCAGTTACTCGGGCGTCGAGCGCAATCAGCCCCAGCATTTT.

The chain employs TRBV4-2 and TRBJ2-1, with 16 positions matching TRBD2. V lost 8 bases to trimming and J lost 6 bases; unmatched junction nucleotides: 10. CDR1 and CDR2 from the germline V gene are LGHNA and YNFKEQ. The CDR3 spans 17 residues. In DNA form, the CDR3 reads TGTGCCAGCGTCCCGGGACTAGCGGGGGGGCCGGGCAATGAGCAGTTCTTC. This encodes CASVPGLAGGPGNEQFF.

This clone was seen a handful of times. This chain joins TRBV9 and TRBJ1-1; D is undetermined. The V gene's germline CDR1 is SGDLS and CDR2 YYNGEE. Trimming stripped 0 bases from V and 5 bases from J, with 11 bases between. This CDR3 comprises 14 residues. In nucleotides, the CDR3 is TGTGCCAGCAGCGTAGGTCAGTCGTTTACTGAAGCTTTCTTT. Encoded protein: CASSVGQSFTEAFF.

This clone appeared a single time. The V call is TRBV6-1, the J call TRBJ1-6, with D unresolved. The V end was cut by 1 base, the J end by 7 bases, with 8 bases between. Germline-derived CDR1 and CDR2 are MNHNS and SASEGT. This CDR3 contains 14 residues. The CDR3 nucleotides are TGTGCCAGCAGTGAAGTACGGAGGAATTCACCCCTCCACTTT. Translation: CASSEVRRNSPLHF.

The chain's CDR3 is CASSMDRRLYGYTF. Written as DNA, the CDR3 is TGTGCCAGTAGTATGGACAGGCGCCTCTATGGCTACACCTTC. The V call is TRBV19, the J call TRBJ1-2; 7 positions agree with TRBD1. The CDR3 totals 14 residues. CDR1 and CDR2 (germline): LNHDA, SQIVND (reference sequence). V gave up 3 bases and J gave up 4 bases; unmatched junction bases: 5.

The V and J genes are TRBV20-1 and TRBJ2-1, with 11 nucleotides matching TRBD2. Trimming at V came to 3 bases and at J to 3 bases, leaving 4 bases not matched to a gene. Germline V gene lookup returns CDR1 DFQATT and CDR2 SNEGSKA (reference sequence). The CDR3 sequence is 15 residues long. CDR3 sequence (DNA): TGCAGTGCTAGTTTAGCGGGGGGGCTCTACAATGAGCAGTTCTTC. It is translated as CSASLAGGLYNEQFF.

V gene TRBV19 combines with J gene TRBJ2-1; 8 nucleotides agree with TRBD2. After removal of 3 bases from V and 8 bases from J, the junction contained 18 bases not matched to a gene. CDR1 and CDR2 (germline): LNHDA, SQIVND (reference sequence). This CDR3 is 18 amino acids long. This CDR3 is CASSILAGGRGRRDEQFF. CDR3 bases: TGTGCCAGTAGTATCCTCGCGGGGGGCCGTGGACGTAGGGATGAGCAGTTCTTC.

This chain connects TRBV5-5 to TRBJ1-3; TRBD1 matches 7 bases. The junction had 2 bases not matched to a gene; V was cut back by 4 bases and J by 1 base. The CDR3 runs 14 residues. Germline assignment: CDR1 SGHKS and CDR2 YYEKEE (reference sequence). The CDR3 DNA reads as TGTGCCAGCAGCGTGACAGGGTCTGGAAACACCATATATTTT. Residues: CASSVTGSGNTIYF.

The V gene is TRBV19, the J gene TRBJ2-3, with 8 bases lining up with TRBD1. CDR1 is LNHDA and CDR2 is SQIVND in the germline V gene (reference sequence). This CDR3 spans 15 amino acids. The trim removed 5 bases at V and 6 bases at J, leaving 10 bases unmatched. CDR3 DNA sequence: TGTGCCAGTAGTCGACAGGGGTTACTAGGGGATACGCAGTATTTT. It encodes CASSRQGLLGDTQYF.

The genes are TRBV28 and TRBJ1-1; D is possibly TRBD1 (5 bases). The germline V and J ends were trimmed by 7 bases and 4 bases, with 16 bases remaining between them. The CDR3 totals 14 residues. Germline CDR1 is MDHEN and CDR2 is SYDVKM. CDR3 loop: CASTQLQGGTEAFF. DNA of the CDR3: TGTGCCAGCACCCAGCTGCAGGGCGGCACTGAAGCTTTCTTT.

The chain links TRBV7-2 to TRBJ2-1; the D is unclear. The CDR3 totals 15 residues. V lost 1 base, J lost 0 bases, and 7 bases lay in between. The germline CDR1 and CDR2 sequences are SGHTA and FQGNSA. CDR3 amino acids: CASSLVMSSYNEQFF. DNA for the CDR3: TGTGCCAGCAGCTTAGTAATGAGCTCCTACAATGAGCAGTTCTTC.

The gene calls are TRBV5-4 and TRBJ1-2; the match to TRBD1 covers 8 bases. Germline-derived CDR1 and CDR2 are SGHNT and YYREEE (reference sequence). The CDR3 consists of 16 residues. V shed 5 bases, J shed 0 bases, and the junction held 9 bases outside the gene matches. CDR3 sequence reads: CASRTRQGTANYGYTF. Here the CDR3 DNA reads TGTGCCAGCAGGACTAGACAGGGGACAGCTAACTATGGCTACACCTTC.

The J gene is TRBJ1-6, the V gene TRBV6-1; D ambiguous. The ends were cut back, 2 bases at V and 5 bases at J, with 4 bases in the middle. The CDR3 has 13 residues. Germline CDR1 and CDR2: MNHNS and SASEGT. The CDR3 is CASSEQNNSPLHF. The DNA of the CDR3 is TGTGCCAGCAGTGAACAGAATAATTCACCCCTCCACTTT.

The chain couples TRBV2 to TRBJ2-1; D call uncertain. CDR1 is SNHLY and CDR2 is FYNNEI in the germline V gene. This CDR3 contains 12 residues. Between the trimmed V and J ends, which lost 4 bases and 5 bases, there was a span of 6 bases. The CDR3 sequence is CASSVLNNEQFF. CDR3 DNA: TGTGCCAGCAGTGTGTTAAACAATGAGCAGTTCTTC. Full variable domain (remainder filled in from reference TRBV2 and TRBJ2-1): EPEVTQTPSHQVTQMGQEVILRCVPISNHLYFYWYRQILGQKVEFLVSFYNNEISEKSEIFDDQFSVERPDGSNFTLKIRSTKLEDSAMYFCASSVLNNEQFFGPGTRLTVL.

The J gene is TRBJ2-5, the V gene TRBV9, with TRBD1 identical over 9 bases. The CDR3 is 15 amino acids. In germline, CDR1 is SGDLS, CDR2 YYNGEE. The V and J ends lost 4 bases and 5 bases, in that order; junction bases with no gene match: 9. The CDR3 sequence: CASSSTGGGWETQYF. CDR3 nucleotides: TGTGCCAGCAGCTCAACAGGGGGCGGCTGGGAGACCCAGTACTTC. Filled out from reference TRBV9 and TRBJ2-5, the complete variable domain reads DSGVTQTPKHLITATGQRVTLRCSPRSGDLSVYWYQQSLDQGLQFLIQYYNGEERAKGNILERFSAQQFPDLHSELNLSSLELGDSALYFCASSSTGGGWETQYFGPGTRLLVL.

This clone was detected only once. V and J are TRBV12-3 or TRBV12-4 and TRBJ1-5, with TRBD1 matching over 7 bases. After removal of 6 bases from V and 4 bases from J, the junction contained 3 bases not matched to a gene. This CDR3 has 13 amino acids. In nucleotides, the CDR3 is TGTGCCAGCAGCGGGACAGAGAATCAGCCCCAGCATTTT. Amino acid sequence: CASSGTENQPQHF.

This clone has just a few counts. The rearrangement links TRBV27 to TRBJ2-2; 9 nucleotides align to TRBD1. Germline lookup yields CDR1 MNHEY and CDR2 SMNVEV (reference sequence). The CDR3 covers 15 residues. Trimming cost V 3 bases and J 3 bases; bases outside gene matches: 2. The CDR3 bases are TGTGCCAGCAGTTTGGGGACAGGGCACACCGGGGAGCTGTTTTTT. This gives the protein CASSLGTGHTGELFF.

DNA for the CDR3: TGTGCCAGCAGCCCCCTACGGGAAGATGGCTACACCTTC. Amino acids: CASSPLREDGYTF. The chain couples TRBV7-9 to TRBJ1-2; no firm D call. CDR3 length: 13 residues. Trimming shortened V by 5 bases and J by 6 bases, and 13 bases separated the two germline ends. Looked up from germline, CDR1 is SEHNR and CDR2 is FQNEAQ (reference sequence). Filled out from reference TRBV7-9 and TRBJ1-2, the complete variable domain reads DTGVSQNPRHKITKRGQNVTFRCDPISEHNRLYWYRQTLGQGPEFLTYFQNEAQLEKSRLLSDRFSAERPKGSFSTLEIQRTEQGDSAMYLCASSPLREDGYTFGSGTRLTVV.

The V call is TRBV5-4, the J call TRBJ2-5, with D possibly TRBD2 on 6 matching bases. The germline V and J ends were trimmed by 3 bases and 4 bases, with 16 bases remaining between them. From germline, CDR1 is SGHNT and CDR2 YYREEE (reference sequence). CDR3 length: 15 amino acids. The CDR3 coding sequence is TGTGCCAGCAGCTCACCTGCCGGGGGTACAGAGACCCAGTACTTC. This sequence encodes CASSSPAGGTETQYF.

This chain joins TRBV19 and TRBJ1-4, with 7 bases that match TRBD1. This CDR3 has 15 amino acids. The junction had 10 bases not matched to a gene; V was cut back by 5 bases and J by 7 bases. Germline V gene lookup returns CDR1 LNHDA and CDR2 SQIVND (reference sequence). This CDR3 reads CASSPMTGTGEKLFF. As DNA, the CDR3 is TGTGCCAGTAGTCCAATGACAGGGACGGGTGAAAAACTGTTTTTT.

This clone was detected only once. The rearrangement uses TRBV19 and TRBJ1-1; tentatively, D is TRBD1 (6 bases). The CDR3 length is 14 residues. V shed 7 bases and J shed 5 bases, with 17 bases lying between them. The germline V gene encodes CDR1 LNHDA and CDR2 SQIVND (reference sequence). CDR3 bases: TGTGCCAGTATCCTCAAGGCGGGGGCTACTGAAGCTTTCTTT. Its translation: CASILKAGATEAFF.

This clone was counted a single time. The genes are TRBV24-1 and TRBJ2-2; D call uncertain. This CDR3 comprises 16 residues. The V end lost 1 base, the J end lost 5 bases, and 13 bases lay between the germline ends. Germline CDR1 and CDR2: KGHDR and SFDVKD. This CDR3 is CATSDLGQLRTGELFF. The CDR3 DNA is TGTGCCACCAGTGATTTAGGTCAGTTGAGGACCGGGGAGCTGTTTTTT.

This clone has just a few counts. The chain employs TRBV5-1 and TRBJ2-1, with 9 bases matching TRBD1. CDR1 and CDR2 from the germline V gene are SGHRS and YFSETQ. The junction had 5 bases not matched to a gene; V was cut back by 1 base and J by 6 bases. The CDR3 is made up of 15 amino acids. The CDR3: CASSLRDREANEQFF. The CDR3 DNA follows: TGCGCCAGCAGCTTGCGGGACAGGGAGGCCAATGAGCAGTTCTTC.

The rearrangement links TRBV11-3 to TRBJ2-1; 14 bases are shared with TRBD2. There are 17 residues in the CDR3. After removal of 0 bases from V and 6 bases from J, the junction contained 4 bases not matched to a gene. Germline loops: CDR1 SGHNT, CDR2 YENEEA. CDR3 in DNA: TGTGCCAGCAGCTTAGATGTGGGACTAGCGGGGGTCAATGAGCAGTTCTTC. It encodes CASSLDVGLAGVNEQFF.